Listed below are T cell receptor beta chains from one sample, sequenced in a study of PD-L1 blockade in urothelial cancer. The table came from immunoSEQ multiplex PCR; TCRdb's copy has only in-frame clones and leaves some out. There are 53,000 or so clones in the sample; around 88% occur only once, and 15% to 20% lies in the top ten. The source was PBMCs, collected around atezolizumab (anti-PD-L1) treatment. The receptors originated from a man in his 60s with urothelial cancer. Each CDR3 is given with its conserved first and last residue. A D gene is named only where the DNA matches it firmly. Clone size is given for some rows only: seen once, a few or many times, or a class if the clone is expanded.

V gene: TRBV9; D gene: .; J gene: TRBJ2-1; clone size: once; CDR3 DNA: TGTGCCAGCAGCACCTTAGCTTTCTCCTACAATGAGCAGTTCTTC; CDR3 protein: CASSTLAFSYNEQFF
V gene: TRBV19; D gene: TRBD1; J gene: TRBJ2-7; clone size: .; CDR3 DNA: TGTGCCAGTAACGACGGGACAGGGACCTACGAGCAGTACTTC; CDR3 protein: CASNDGTGTYEQYF
V gene: TRBV16; D gene: TRBD2; J gene: TRBJ2-5; clone size: few; CDR3 DNA: TGTGCCAGCAGCCAAGGACTAGCGGGGGGTGAGACCCAGTACTTC; CDR3 protein: CASSQGLAGGETQYF
V gene: TRBV30; D gene: TRBD1; J gene: TRBJ1-5; clone size: few; CDR3 DNA: TGTGCCTGGAGTCCGGGACAGGGGAATCAGCCCCAGCATTTT; CDR3 protein: CAWSPGQGNQPQHF
V gene: TRBV6-1; D gene: .; J gene: TRBJ1-2; clone size: once; CDR3 DNA: TGTGCCAGCAGTGGGACAGTAGCTAACTATGGCTACACCTTC; CDR3 protein: CASSGTVANYGYTF
V gene: TRBV7-9; D gene: .; J gene: TRBJ2-4; clone size: .; CDR3 DNA: TGTGCCAGCAGCTTAGACCTGGGCACCAAAAACATTCAGTACTTC; CDR3 protein: CASSLDLGTKNIQYF
V gene: TRBV27; D gene: TRBD1; J gene: TRBJ2-5; clone size: .; CDR3 DNA: TGTGCCAGCAGTTTATACGGACAGGGAGAGACCCAGTACTTC; CDR3 protein: CASSLYGQGETQYF
V gene: TRBV7-9; D gene: TRBD2; J gene: TRBJ2-1; clone size: .; CDR3 DNA: TGTGCCAGCAGACCAACTAGCGGGAGGAGGAATGAGCAGTTCTTC; CDR3 protein: CASRPTSGRRNEQFF
V gene: TRBV11-3; D gene: TRBD1; J gene: TRBJ2-6; clone size: .; CDR3 DNA: TGTGCCAGCAGCTTAAGGAGGACAGGGCACGGGGCCAACGTCCTGACTTTC; CDR3 protein: CASSLRRTGHGANVLTF
V gene: TRBV30; D gene: .; J gene: TRBJ2-1; clone size: .; CDR3 DNA: TGTGCCTGGAACGACAGGAGACATTCCTACAATGAGCAGTTCTTC; CDR3 protein: CAWNDRRHSYNEQFF
V gene: TRBV28; D gene: TRBD2; J gene: TRBJ2-1; clone size: .; CDR3 DNA: TGTGCCACCTATTTAGCGGGAGTACCTTGGGCGAATGAGCAGTTCTTC; CDR3 protein: CATYLAGVPWANEQFF
V gene: TRBV5-8; D gene: TRBD2; J gene: TRBJ2-7; clone size: .; CDR3 DNA: TGTGCCAGCAGTCCACGACTAGCGGCTTCCTACGAGCAGTACTTC; CDR3 protein: CASSPRLAASYEQYF
V gene: TRBV5-1; D gene: .; J gene: TRBJ1-4; clone size: once; CDR3 DNA: TGCGCCAGCAGCCCCCTTGGGGGGGTGGGGGAAAAACTGTTTTTT; CDR3 protein: CASSPLGGVGEKLFF
V gene: TRBV28; D gene: .; J gene: TRBJ2-1; clone size: .; CDR3 DNA: TGTGCCAGCAGTCCCGGTCTAGTCTTCAAGCAGCAGTTCTTC; CDR3 protein: CASSPGLVFKQQFF
V gene: TRBV29-1; D gene: .; J gene: TRBJ2-3; clone size: once; CDR3 DNA: TGCAGCGTCGACGGACCCACGGGGTGGGATACGCAGTATTTT; CDR3 protein: CSVDGPTGWDTQYF
V gene: TRBV6-5; D gene: .; J gene: TRBJ1-4; clone size: .; CDR3 DNA: TGTGCCAGCAGTGAGGTTCTGCGTGAAAAACTGTTTTTT; CDR3 protein: CASSEVLREKLFF
V gene: TRBV5-6; D gene: .; J gene: TRBJ1-1; clone size: .; CDR3 DNA: TGTGCCAGCAGCTTGGCACAGAACACTGAAGCTTTCTTT; CDR3 protein: CASSLAQNTEAFF
V gene: TRBV7-6; D gene: .; J gene: TRBJ1-3; clone size: .; CDR3 DNA: TGTGCCAGCAGCTCCTCAGGGAGGGACACCATATATTTT; CDR3 protein: CASSSSGRDTIYF
V gene: TRBV9; D gene: .; J gene: TRBJ2-3; clone size: .; CDR3 DNA: TGTGCCAGCAGCCAACGGAGCACAGATACGCAGTATTTT; CDR3 protein: CASSQRSTDTQYF
V gene: TRBV7-2; D gene: .; J gene: TRBJ2-4; clone size: .; CDR3 DNA: TGTGCCAGCAGCCCCGAGAGGGTGTATCCTCAGTACTTC; CDR3 protein: CASSPERVYPQYF
V gene: TRBV5-8; D gene: .; J gene: TRBJ1-5; clone size: .; CDR3 DNA: TGTGCCAGCAGCTTCAGTAGCAGCAATCAGCCCCAGCATTTT; CDR3 protein: CASSFSSSNQPQHF
V gene: TRBV25-1; D gene: .; J gene: TRBJ1-4; clone size: .; CDR3 DNA: TGTGCCAGCAGTGAATATAACAGGGAACTGTTTTTT; CDR3 protein: CASSEYNRELFF
V gene: TRBV9; D gene: .; J gene: TRBJ2-7; clone size: .; CDR3 DNA: TGTGCCAGCAGCCCCCGGGAAAGTCAGACGGGCGAGCAGTACTTC; CDR3 protein: CASSPRESQTGEQYF
V gene: TRBV11-2; D gene: TRBD2; J gene: TRBJ2-7; clone size: .; CDR3 DNA: TGTGCCAGCAGCTTAGGGCCTAGCGGATACGAGCAGTACTTC; CDR3 protein: CASSLGPSGYEQYF
V gene: TRBV9; D gene: TRBD1; J gene: TRBJ2-1; clone size: .; CDR3 DNA: TGTGCCAGCAGCGTTGGGGACAGGGGGCTCTATGAGCAGTTCTTC; CDR3 protein: CASSVGDRGLYEQFF
V gene: TRBV4-2; D gene: TRBD2; J gene: TRBJ2-1; clone size: .; CDR3 DNA: TGTGCCAGCAGCCAAGAGGGGGCTAGCGGGAGCAATGAGCAGTTCTTC; CDR3 protein: CASSQEGASGSNEQFF
V gene: TRBV9; D gene: TRBD2; J gene: TRBJ2-1; clone size: .; CDR3 DNA: TGTGCCAGCAGCGTTGCCGGGGGGGGGAAGGAGCAGTTCTTC; CDR3 protein: CASSVAGGGKEQFF
V gene: TRBV5-1; D gene: TRBD1; J gene: TRBJ1-1; clone size: .; CDR3 DNA: TGCGCCAGCAGCTTGGAGACAGGGGGTAGGACTGAAGCTTTCTTT; CDR3 protein: CASSLETGGRTEAFF
V gene: TRBV7-9; D gene: TRBD2; J gene: TRBJ2-3; clone size: .; CDR3 DNA: TGTGCCAGCAGCTTAGCAGCTAGGACTAGAGACACAGATACGCAGTATTTT; CDR3 protein: CASSLAARTRDTDTQYF
V gene: TRBV19; D gene: TRBD1; J gene: TRBJ1-5; clone size: .; CDR3 DNA: TGTGCCAGTAAGTGGGACAGCTTAAATCAGCCCCAGCATTTT; CDR3 protein: CASKWDSLNQPQHF
V gene: TRBV11-3; D gene: .; J gene: TRBJ2-5; clone size: few; CDR3 DNA: TGTGCCAGCAGAGGGGACACCGCCAGGGGAGAGACCCAGTACTTC; CDR3 protein: CASRGDTARGETQYF
V gene: TRBV7-8; D gene: TRBD1; J gene: TRBJ2-7; clone size: once; CDR3 DNA: TGTGCCAGCAGCTTAGAAGGACAGGGGTGGTTCGAGCAGTACTTC; CDR3 protein: CASSLEGQGWFEQYF
V gene: TRBV10-3; D gene: TRBD2; J gene: TRBJ2-1; clone size: .; CDR3 DNA: TGTGCCATCAGTGAGGGGACTAGCGGGGAGGGCAATGAGCAGTTCTTC; CDR3 protein: CAISEGTSGEGNEQFF
V gene: TRBV11-1; D gene: .; J gene: TRBJ2-5; clone size: .; CDR3 DNA: TGTGCCAGCAGCTTACGTCGGGAGACCCAGTACTTC; CDR3 protein: CASSLRRETQYF
V gene: TRBV11-2; D gene: .; J gene: TRBJ2-4; clone size: .; CDR3 DNA: TGTGCCAGCAGCTTAGTAGGGGTTCTAGCCAAAAACATTCAGTACTTC; CDR3 protein: CASSLVGVLAKNIQYF
V gene: TRBV29-1; D gene: TRBD1; J gene: TRBJ2-4; clone size: .; CDR3 DNA: TGCAGCGTAGACGGGGTGAAAGGACGACAGGGAGTCATTCAGTACTTC; CDR3 protein: CSVDGVKGRQGVIQYF
V gene: TRBV11-3; D gene: TRBD2; J gene: TRBJ2-3; clone size: .; CDR3 DNA: TGTGCCAGCAGCTCTAAGCGGGGTTGGACAGATACGCAGTATTTT; CDR3 protein: CASSSKRGWTDTQYF
V gene: TRBV7-9; D gene: .; J gene: TRBJ1-6; clone size: few; CDR3 DNA: TGTGCCAGCAGCCCACAACCCCTCCACTTT; CDR3 protein: CASSPQPLHF
V gene: TRBV7-2; D gene: TRBD2; J gene: TRBJ2-3; clone size: .; CDR3 DNA: TGTGCCAGCAGGGCTAGCGGGGCCGGGGCGCAGTATTTT; CDR3 protein: CASRASGAGAQYF
V gene: TRBV6-5; D gene: .; J gene: TRBJ1-1; clone size: .; CDR3 DNA: TGTGCCAGCAGATCCTTGGGAGGGTTGGGCACTGAAGCTTTCTTT; CDR3 protein: CASRSLGGLGTEAFF
V gene: TRBV9; D gene: .; J gene: TRBJ1-2; clone size: .; CDR3 DNA: TGTGCCAGCAGCCCCAGGTCCTATACTCCCGGCTACACCTTC; CDR3 protein: CASSPRSYTPGYTF
V gene: TRBV5-1; D gene: TRBD2; J gene: TRBJ2-7; clone size: .; CDR3 DNA: TGCGCCAGCAGCTTGGTGATAGCGGGAAATTTCGACGAGCAGTACTTC; CDR3 protein: CASSLVIAGNFDEQYF
V gene: TRBV6-5; D gene: .; J gene: TRBJ2-7; clone size: .; CDR3 DNA: TGTGCCAGCAGTTACTCAGCTGAGCAGTACTTC; CDR3 protein: CASSYSAEQYF
V gene: TRBV7-6; D gene: .; J gene: TRBJ2-7; clone size: .; CDR3 DNA: TGTGCCAGCAGCTTAGCGATGTCGGGTATCGAGCAGTACTTC; CDR3 protein: CASSLAMSGIEQYF
V gene: TRBV4-3; D gene: .; J gene: TRBJ2-7; clone size: .; CDR3 DNA: TGCGCCAGCAGCCAAGATTCTGTCGGCGAGCAGTACTTC; CDR3 protein: CASSQDSVGEQYF
V gene: TRBV21-1; D gene: .; J gene: TRBJ2-3; clone size: .; CDR3 DNA: TGTGCCAGCAGCAAACGGCGTGGCGCGGGGGGGCAAGATACGCAGTATTTT; CDR3 protein: CASSKRRGAGGQDTQYF
V gene: TRBV5-1; D gene: .; J gene: TRBJ2-3; clone size: .; CDR3 DNA: TGCGCCAGCAGCTTGGGCGGGGGCGGGCGCACAGATACGCAGTATTTT; CDR3 protein: CASSLGGGGRTDTQYF
V gene: TRBV7-6; D gene: .; J gene: TRBJ1-3; clone size: .; CDR3 DNA: TGTGCCAGCGGGGCCTCTGGAAACACCATATATTTT; CDR3 protein: CASGASGNTIYF
V gene: TRBV6-6; D gene: .; J gene: TRBJ1-1; clone size: .; CDR3 DNA: TGTGCCAGCAGCTCCGGGTCCCCCCCCGGTGAAGCTTTCTTT; CDR3 protein: CASSSGSPPGEAFF
V gene: TRBV6-1; D gene: .; J gene: TRBJ1-4; clone size: .; CDR3 DNA: TGTGCCAGCAGTGAATACGGACAGCCAAACGAAAAACTGTTTTTT; CDR3 protein: CASSEYGQPNEKLFF
V gene: TRBV7-9; D gene: TRBD1; J gene: TRBJ1-5; clone size: once; CDR3 DNA: TGTGCCAGCAGCTTGGAGGACAGGGTGGGTCAGCCCCAGCATTTT; CDR3 protein: CASSLEDRVGQPQHF
V gene: TRBV19; D gene: .; J gene: TRBJ2-3; clone size: .; CDR3 DNA: TGTGCCAGTAGTCGACAGATTCAAGATACGCAGTATTTT; CDR3 protein: CASSRQIQDTQYF
V gene: TRBV28; D gene: TRBD2; J gene: TRBJ2-2; clone size: .; CDR3 DNA: TGTGCCAGCAAGTCTAGCGGAAACACCGGGGAGCTGTTTTTT; CDR3 protein: CASKSSGNTGELFF
V gene: TRBV11-2; D gene: .; J gene: TRBJ1-2; clone size: .; CDR3 DNA: TGTGCCAGCAGCTTAGTGGGAGGTGTCAAGGGTGGCTACACCTTC; CDR3 protein: CASSLVGGVKGGYTF